The clone carrying this TCR beta chain was seen a few times. Its antigen is unknown. TCR beta CDR3 region amplification was performed from RNA transcripts. An initial round of RT-PCR targeting the TCR CDR3 relied on the HTBI primer set. TCRdb re-called the multiplex PCR reads through MiXCR, storing one row per CDR3 protein. The sample records over 450,000 distinct CDR3 sequences, roughly an eighth being singletons. This entry is derived from a study of T cells in Graves' hyperthyroidism and ophthalmopathy. General study findings and limits: Also found in blood were most expanded thyroid clonotypes above 0.001.

Per the germline V gene, CDR1 is ENHRY and CDR2 is SYGVKD. This CDR3 has 14 residues. Trimming at V came to 4 bases and at J to 6 bases, leaving 6 bases not matched to a gene. Uncontrolled infection, other autoimmune disease, pregnancy or lactation disqualified patients from enrolment. The specimen was blood. The rearrangement links TRBV10-3 to TRBJ2-7, with 10 bases matching TRBD2. This TCR came from a woman between 18 and 29 years old with Graves' hyperthyroidism. This CDR3 reads CAISGTVAGGEQYF. The CDR3 DNA reads as TGTGCCATCAGTGGGACTGTAGCGGGAGGCGAGCAGTACTTC.